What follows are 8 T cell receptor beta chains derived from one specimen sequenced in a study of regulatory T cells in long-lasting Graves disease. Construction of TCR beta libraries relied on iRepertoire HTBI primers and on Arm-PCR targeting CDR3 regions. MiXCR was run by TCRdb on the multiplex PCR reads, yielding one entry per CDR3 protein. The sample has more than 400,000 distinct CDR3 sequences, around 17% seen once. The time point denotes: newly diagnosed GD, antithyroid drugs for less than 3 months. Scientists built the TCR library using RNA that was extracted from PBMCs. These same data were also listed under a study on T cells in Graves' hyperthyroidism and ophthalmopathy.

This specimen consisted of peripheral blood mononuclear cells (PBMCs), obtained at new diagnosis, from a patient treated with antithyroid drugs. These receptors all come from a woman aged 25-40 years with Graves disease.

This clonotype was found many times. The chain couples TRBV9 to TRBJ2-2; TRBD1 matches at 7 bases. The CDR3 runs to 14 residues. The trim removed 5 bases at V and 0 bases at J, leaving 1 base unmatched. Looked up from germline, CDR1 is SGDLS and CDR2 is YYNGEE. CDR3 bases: TGTGCCAGCAGGGGACAGACGAACACCGGGGAGCTGTTTTTT. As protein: CASRGQTNTGELFF.

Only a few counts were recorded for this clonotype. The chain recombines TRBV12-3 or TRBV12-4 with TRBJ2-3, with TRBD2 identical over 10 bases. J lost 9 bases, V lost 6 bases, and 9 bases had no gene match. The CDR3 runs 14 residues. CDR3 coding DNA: TGTGCCAGCAGCCTCAGCGGGAGGGTTAGGACGCAGTATTTT. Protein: CASSLSGRVRTQYF.

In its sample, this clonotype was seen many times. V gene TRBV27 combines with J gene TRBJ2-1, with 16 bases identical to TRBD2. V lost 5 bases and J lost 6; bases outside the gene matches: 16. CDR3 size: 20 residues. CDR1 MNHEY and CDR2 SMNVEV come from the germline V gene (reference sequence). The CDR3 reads CASSLGENRGLAGGSNEQFF. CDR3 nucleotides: TGTGCCAGCAGTCTTGGGGAAAACAGGGGACTAGCGGGAGGGTCCAATGAGCAGTTCTTC.

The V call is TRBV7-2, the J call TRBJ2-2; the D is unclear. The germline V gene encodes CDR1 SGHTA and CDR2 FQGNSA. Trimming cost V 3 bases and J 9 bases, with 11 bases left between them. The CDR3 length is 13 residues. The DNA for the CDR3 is TGTGCCAGCAGCTTTTTTACGGCGCGGGAGCTGTTTTTT. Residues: CASSFFTARELFF. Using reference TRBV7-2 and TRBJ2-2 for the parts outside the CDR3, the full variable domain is GAGVSQSPSNKVTEKGKDVELRCDPISGHTALYWYRQSLGQGLEFLIYFQGNSAPDKSGLPSDRFSAERTGGSVSTLTIQRTQQEDSAVYLCASSFFTARELFFGEGSRLTVL.

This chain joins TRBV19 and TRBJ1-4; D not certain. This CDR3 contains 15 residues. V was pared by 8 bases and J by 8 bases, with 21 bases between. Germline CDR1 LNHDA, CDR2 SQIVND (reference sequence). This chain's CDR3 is CASFGKTSTFEKLFF. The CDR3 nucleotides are TGTGCCAGTTTTGGGAAAACTTCAACGTTCGAAAAACTGTTTTTT.

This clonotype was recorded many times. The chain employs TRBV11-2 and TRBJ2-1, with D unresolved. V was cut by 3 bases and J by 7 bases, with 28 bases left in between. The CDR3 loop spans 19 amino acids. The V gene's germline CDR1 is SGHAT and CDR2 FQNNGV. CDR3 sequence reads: CASSFPMGSLNPSVNEQFF. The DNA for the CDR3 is TGTGCCAGCAGCTTCCCCATGGGCAGCCTTAATCCCTCAGTAAATGAGCAGTTCTTC.

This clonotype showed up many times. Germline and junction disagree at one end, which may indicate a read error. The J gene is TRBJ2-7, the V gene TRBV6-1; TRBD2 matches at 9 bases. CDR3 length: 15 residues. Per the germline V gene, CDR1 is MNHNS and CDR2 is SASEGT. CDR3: CASSQAGGRSYEQYF. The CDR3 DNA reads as TGTGCCAGCAGTCAAGCGGGAGGCCGCTCCTACGAGCAGTACTTC.

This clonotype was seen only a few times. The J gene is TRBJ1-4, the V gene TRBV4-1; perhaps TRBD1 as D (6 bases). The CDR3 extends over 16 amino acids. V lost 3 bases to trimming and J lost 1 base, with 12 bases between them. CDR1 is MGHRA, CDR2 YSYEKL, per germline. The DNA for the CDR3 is TGCGCCAGCAGCCACCCTGGGACACGAACTAATGAAAAACTGTTTTTT. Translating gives CASSHPGTRTNEKLFF.